Listed below are T cell receptor beta chains from one sample, sequenced in a study of tumor-infiltrating lymphocytes in primary liver carcinoma. TCRdb ran MiXCR on the multiplex PCR reads and lists one entry per CDR3 protein. This sample carries approximately 330,000 distinct CDR3 sequences, less than 75% of them seen once, and the ten largest clones take 5.5% to 8%. Sequenced sample: peripheral blood. The receptors shown here come from a man aged 35-49 years with primary liver carcinoma and hepatitis B virus infection. The CDR3 runs from the conserved cysteine through the conserved F or W. The order of the fields is J gene, V gene, CDR3 protein.

TRBJ2-7 | TRBV28 | CASSFLGSGLKYEQYF
TRBJ2-2 | TRBV6-5 | CASSYSLAGDGELFF
TRBJ2-1 | TRBV11-3 | CASRLSPTSYNEQFF
TRBJ2-7 | TRBV6-6 | CASSFGLQRGGYEQYF
TRBJ2-2 | TRBV4-2 | CASSQVLAGGPVTGGMFF
TRBJ2-7 | TRBV6-5 | CASSYTTKGAGDEQYF
TRBJ2-3 | TRBV5-5 | CASSLSAGARTDTQYF
TRBJ2-1 | TRBV11-1 | CASSLATGKTNKQFF
TRBJ2-2 | TRBV6-1 | CASSRMHGEPSF
TRBJ1-4 | TRBV7-8 | CASSLDGQAEGKLFF
TRBJ1-2 | TRBV11-2 | CSSSLGSGDGYTF
TRBJ2-1 | TRBV6-2/TRBV6-3 | CASYIGLAGVSHKEQSF
TRBJ2-1 | TRBV12-3/TRBV12-4 | CTSSLNNEQFF
TRBJ2-7 | TRBV29-1 | CSVEDPTSGQAYEQYF
TRBJ1-1 | TRBV12-3/TRBV12-4 | CASSSAAREAFF
TRBJ2-5 | TRBV5-4 | CASSLGRNGAQETQYF
TRBJ1-2 | TRBV5-6 | CASSPTGVADGYTF
TRBJ2-7 | TRBV11-2 | CASSPMMGEQYF
TRBJ1-1 | TRBV6-2/TRBV6-3 | CASSYARNTEASF
TRBJ2-3 | TRBV11-1 | CTTSEGGGLTDTQYF
TRBJ2-1 | TRBV4-1 | CASSHTGLAGYYNEQFF
TRBJ2-7 | TRBV28 | CTSSHDIAYEQYF
TRBJ2-5 | TRBV29-1 | CSVEGNPDGYQGTQCF
TRBJ2-2 | TRBV4-1 | CASNGLDRELTGEVFF
TRBJ2-7 | TRBV11-2 | CASRWTGGLYEQCF
TRBJ2-7 | TRBV28 | CASSSIGQVSYEQYF
TRBJ2-1 | TRBV11-2 | CASSLVSYLAGGCAYNEQFF
TRBJ2-6 | TRBV10-3 | CAISGTGLSGANVLTF
TRBJ2-3 | TRBV6-2/TRBV6-3 | CASNPVEGATDTQYF
TRBJ2-1 | TRBV30 | CAWNVPRVRGDEQFF
TRBJ2-3 | TRBV30 | CAWSSGSGTDTQYF
TRBJ1-2 | TRBV5-6 | CASSSTDNYGYTF
TRBJ2-7 | TRBV12-3/TRBV12-4 | CTSSLGLPGLQGEQYF
TRBJ2-3 | TRBV6-5 | CTSSYSTGGPSTDTQYF
TRBJ2-2 | TRBV11-2 | CASSLIQGMTGELFF
TRBJ2-5 | TRBV29-1 | CSVEGGFQMYQESQYF
TRBJ2-2 | TRBV5-6 | CASSLAGGLSGELFF
TRBJ1-2 | TRBV5-1 | CASSLEAERYGYTF
TRBJ2-1 | TRBV5-5 | CASRLGLAGGNEQFF
TRBJ2-7 | TRBV6-6 | CASSQGGTTYEQYF
TRBJ2-3 | TRBV11-2 | CASNREIGTDTQYF
TRBJ2-7 | TRBV5-4 | CASSLERSAYEQYF
TRBJ2-7 | TRBV4-1 | CDISPGRCYEQYF